This T cell receptor (beta chain) was sequenced for a study of blood T cell repertoires in COVID-19. Overall study context: Donors in the United States, Italy and Spain gave samples during acute or convalescent COVID-19.

The CDR3 is 13 residues long. The V gene lost 0 bases and the J gene lost 3 bases, with 6 bases spanning the gap. Germline V gene lookup returns CDR1 SGHRS and CDR2 YFSETQ. As to this clone: Different DNA sequences within this sample yield the same CDR3.

Clones were sequenced by immunoSEQ multiplex PCR, and TCRdb holds only the in-frame ones, with some missing. Altogether roughly 340,000 clones are present, roughly nine tenths being singletons, with the ten largest covering around 2.8%. The rearrangement uses TRBV5-1 and TRBJ1-1; D unclear. The source material was peripheral blood. The sequence derives from a woman aged 25 to 39 with COVID-19, enrolled during active disease. The CDR3 bases are TGCGCCAGCAGCTTGGCCGGAGACACTGAAGCTTTCTTT. It specifies CASSLAGDTEAFF.